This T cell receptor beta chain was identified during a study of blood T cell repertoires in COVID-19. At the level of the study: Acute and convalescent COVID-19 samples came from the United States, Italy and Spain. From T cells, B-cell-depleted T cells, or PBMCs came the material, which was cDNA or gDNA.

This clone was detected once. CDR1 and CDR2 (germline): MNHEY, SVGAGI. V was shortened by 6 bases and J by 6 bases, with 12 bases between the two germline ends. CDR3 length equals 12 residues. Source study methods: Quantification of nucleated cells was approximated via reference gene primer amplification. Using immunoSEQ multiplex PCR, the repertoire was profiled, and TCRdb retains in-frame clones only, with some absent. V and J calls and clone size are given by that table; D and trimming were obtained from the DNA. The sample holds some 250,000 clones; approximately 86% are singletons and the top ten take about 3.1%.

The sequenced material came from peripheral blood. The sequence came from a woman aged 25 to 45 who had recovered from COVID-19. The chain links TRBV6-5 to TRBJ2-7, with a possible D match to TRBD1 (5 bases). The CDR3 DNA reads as TGTGCCAGCAGCACGCCAGGGTCCGAGCAGTACTTC. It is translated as CASSTPGSEQYF.